This T cell receptor (beta chain) was observed in a study of Ad26.COV2.S vaccination and SARS-CoV-2 variants. Findings and limits, study-wide: Assessments of TCR breadth and depth may have underestimated the total T cell responses.

Noted treatment: over 15 received Ad26.COV2.S at low or high dose, single or two shots; 5 received placebo; per-sample allocation not given. Day 63 after the first injection of vaccine or placebo was the sampling time. SARS-CoV-2 spike from the Wuhan strain was encoded by the vaccine, an Ad26 vector. Profiled with immunoSEQ multiplex PCR; TCRdb holds only in-frame clones, not every one. The sample has around 400,000 clones; about 83% are singletons. About this clone itself: The target antigen is unknown.

Sequenced here: peripheral blood, sampled in a trial of Ad26.COV2.S vaccine versus placebo. The TCR was taken from a person aged 18-65 years who received the Ad26.COV2.S COVID-19 vaccine or a placebo.

Here the CDR3 reads CASSDVGGGPYNEQFF. DNA of the CDR3: TGTGCCAGCAGTGACGTCGGCGGGGGGCCATACAATGAGCAGTTCTTC. This chain joins TRBV2 and TRBJ2-1; 8 bases are a match to TRBD2. V lost 3 bases, J lost 4 bases, and 8 bases stayed unmatched. Germline CDR1 reads SNHLY; CDR2 reads FYNNEI. The CDR3 covers 16 residues.